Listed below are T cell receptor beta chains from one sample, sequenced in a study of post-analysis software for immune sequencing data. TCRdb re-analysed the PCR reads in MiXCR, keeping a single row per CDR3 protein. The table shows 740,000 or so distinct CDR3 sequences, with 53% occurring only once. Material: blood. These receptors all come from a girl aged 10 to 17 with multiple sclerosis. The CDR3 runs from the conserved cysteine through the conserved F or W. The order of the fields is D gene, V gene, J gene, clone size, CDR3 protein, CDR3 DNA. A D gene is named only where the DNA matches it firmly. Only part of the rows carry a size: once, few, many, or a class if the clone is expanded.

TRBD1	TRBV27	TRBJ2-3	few	CASTIPTTGSEYF	TGTGCCAGCACCATCCCTACGACAGGGTCGGAGTATTTT
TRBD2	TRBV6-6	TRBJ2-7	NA	CASSGGLVITYEQYF	TGTGCCAGCAGTGGGGGACTAGTGATTACCTACGAGCAGTACTTC
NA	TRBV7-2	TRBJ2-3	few	CASSLARGSSTDTQYF	TGTGCCAGCAGCTTAGCCCGGGGCTCTAGCACAGATACGCAGTATTTT
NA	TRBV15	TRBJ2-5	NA	CATSRGEKTQYF	TGTGCCACCAGCAGGGGGGAAAAGACCCAGTACTTC
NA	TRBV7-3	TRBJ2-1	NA	CASSLSGIDEQFF	TGTGCCAGCAGCTTATCGGGGATCGATGAGCAGTTCTTC
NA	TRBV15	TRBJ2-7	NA	CATSRDPYEQYF	TGTGCCACCAGCAGAGACCCCTACGAGCAGTACTTC
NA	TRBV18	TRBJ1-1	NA	CASSRGARRDTEAFF	TGTGCCAGCTCCCGCGGGGCTCGTAGGGACACTGAAGCTTTCTTT
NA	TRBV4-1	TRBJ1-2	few	CASSQDKGQNVYGYTF	TGCGCCAGCAGCCAAGATAAAGGCCAGAATGTCTATGGCTACACCTTC
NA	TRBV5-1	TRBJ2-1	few	CASSIPGTSLNEQFF	TGCGCCAGCAGCATCCCGGGCACTAGCCTCAATGAGCAGTTCTTC
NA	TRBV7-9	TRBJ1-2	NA	CASSIGQPYGYTF	TGTGCCAGCAGCATTGGACAGCCCTATGGCTACACCTTC
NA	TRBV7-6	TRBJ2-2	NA	CASNLRGAGGELFF	TGTGCCAGCAACTTGAGGGGGGCCGGCGGGGAGCTGTTTTTT
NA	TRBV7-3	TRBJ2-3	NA	CASSSVTSESTDTQYF	TGTGCCAGCAGCTCTGTCACTTCAGAGAGCACAGATACGCAGTATTTT
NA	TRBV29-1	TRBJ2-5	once	CSAMTAQETQYF	TGCAGCGCTATGACAGCCCAAGAGACCCAGTACTTC
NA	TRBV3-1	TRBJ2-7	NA	CASNQDRHEQYF	TGTGCCAGCAACCAAGATCGCCACGAGCAGTACTTC
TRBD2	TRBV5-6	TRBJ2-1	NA	CASSKKREGGMRQFF	TGTGCCAGCAGCAAAAAGCGGGAGGGAGGAATGAGGCAGTTCTTC
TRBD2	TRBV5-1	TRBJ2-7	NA	CASSFRLAETYEQYF	TGCGCCAGCAGCTTCCGGCTAGCGGAGACCTACGAACAGTACTTC
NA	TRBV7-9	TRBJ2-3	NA	CASSLRASVSTDTQYF	TGTGCCAGCAGCCTCCGGGCTAGCGTAAGCACGGATACGCAGTATTTT
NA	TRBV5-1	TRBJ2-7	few	CASSLDPDYEQYF	TGCGCCAGCAGCTTGGATCCAGACTACGAGCAGTACTTC
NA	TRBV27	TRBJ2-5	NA	CASRPGYLAPQETQYF	TGTGCCAGCAGGCCAGGGTACCTAGCGCCCCAAGAGACCCAGTACTTC
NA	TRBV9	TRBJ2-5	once	CASSVGQGWFETQYF	TGTGCCAGCAGCGTAGGTCAGGGTTGGTTTGAGACCCAGTACTTC
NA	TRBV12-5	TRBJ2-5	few	CASGLSGGAETQYF	TGTGCTAGTGGTTTGTCGGGGGGCGCAGAGACCCAGTACTTC
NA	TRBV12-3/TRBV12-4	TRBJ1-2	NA	CASSMGPHYGYTF	TGTGCCAGCAGCATGGGACCGCACTATGGCTACACCTTC
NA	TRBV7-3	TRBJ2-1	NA	CASSLNRGSYNEQFF	TGTGCCAGCAGCTTAAATCGGGGGAGCTACAATGAGCAGTTCTTC
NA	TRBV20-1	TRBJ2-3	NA	CSAKILPRGLTDTQYF	TGCAGTGCCAAAATCTTACCCAGGGGCCTCACAGATACGCAGTATTTT
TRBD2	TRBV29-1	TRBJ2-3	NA	CSVEVFSGTSRLTDTQYF	TGCAGCGTTGAAGTTTTCTCCGGGACTAGCAGACTCACAGATACGCAGTATTTT
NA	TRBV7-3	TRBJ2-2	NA	CASSPFTSYPGAGELFF	TGTGCCAGCAGCCCCTTTACTAGCTATCCTGGGGCCGGGGAGCTGTTTTTT
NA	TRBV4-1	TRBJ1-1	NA	CASSQDRMGGTTEAFF	TGCGCCAGCAGCCAAGATAGAATGGGAGGGACCACTGAAGCTTTCTTT
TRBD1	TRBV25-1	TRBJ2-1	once	CASSSGQRRPEQFF	TGTGCCAGCAGCTCGGGACAGCGGAGGCCAGAGCAGTTCTTC
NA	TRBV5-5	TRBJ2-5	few	CASSGATRQETQYF	TGTGCCAGCAGCGGGGCGACGCGGCAAGAGACCCAGTACTTC
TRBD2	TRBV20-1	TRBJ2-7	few	CSARDGAGRSYEQYF	TGCAGTGCTAGAGATGGAGCGGGGCGGTCCTACGAGCAGTACTTC
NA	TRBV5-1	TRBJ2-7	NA	CASSPGFGGSYEQYF	TGCGCCAGCAGCCCCGGTTTCGGGGGATCCTACGAGCAGTACTTC
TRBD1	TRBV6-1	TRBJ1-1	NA	CASSEEARTGLYEAFF	TGTGCCAGCAGTGAAGAAGCAAGGACAGGGCTATATGAAGCTTTCTTT
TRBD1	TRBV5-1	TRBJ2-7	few	CASSSSGTGGYEQYF	TGCGCCAGCAGCTCTTCCGGGACAGGGGGTTACGAGCAGTACTTC
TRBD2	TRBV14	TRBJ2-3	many	CASSPGTTNTDTQYF	TGTGCCAGCAGCCCCGGGACTACCAACACAGATACGCAGTATTTT
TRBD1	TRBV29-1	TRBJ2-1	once	CSTRTGTGPNEQFF	TGCAGCACTAGAACCGGGACAGGGCCCAATGAGCAGTTCTTC
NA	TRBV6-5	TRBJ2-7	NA	CASSKDTAYEQYF	TGTGCCAGCAGTAAGGACACGGCCTACGAGCAGTACTTC
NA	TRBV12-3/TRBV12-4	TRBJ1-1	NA	CASSPSGGADTEAFF	TGTGCCAGCAGTCCTTCCGGGGGCGCGGACACTGAAGCTTTCTTT
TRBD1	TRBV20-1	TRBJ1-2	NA	CSARPTGVGYGYTF	TGCAGTGCTAGGCCCACAGGGGTGGGCTATGGCTACACCTTC
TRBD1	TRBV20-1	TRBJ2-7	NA	CSATSPGTGFYEQYF	TGCAGTGCTACTTCCCCCGGGACAGGGTTCTACGAGCAGTACTTC
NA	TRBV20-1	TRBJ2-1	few	CSADKEGALQFF	TGCAGTGCGGATAAGGAGGGGGCGTTGCAGTTCTTC
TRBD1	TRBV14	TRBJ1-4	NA	CASRPTGLNEKRFF	TGTGCCAGCAGGCCGACAGGGCTGAATGAAAAACGGTTTTTT
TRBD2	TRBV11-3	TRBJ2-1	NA	CASSLDGTSGNNEQFF	TGTGCCAGCAGCTTAGATGGGACTAGCGGTAACAATGAGCAGTTCTTC
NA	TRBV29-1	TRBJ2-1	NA	CSVEGRANNEQFF	TGCAGCGTTGAAGGTCGTGCTAACAATGAGCAGTTCTTC
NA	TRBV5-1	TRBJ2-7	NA	CASSFSTGSLRSYEQYF	TGCGCCAGCAGCTTTAGCACAGGGTCGTTGCGGTCCTACGAGCAGTACTTC
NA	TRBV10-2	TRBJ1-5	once	CASSVSPGVYSNQPQHF	TGCGCCAGCAGTGTATCTCCAGGGGTCTATAGCAATCAGCCCCAGCATTTT
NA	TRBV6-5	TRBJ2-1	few	CASTAEGGRNEQFF	TGTGCCAGCACTGCCGAGGGGGGGAGGAATGAGCAGTTCTTC
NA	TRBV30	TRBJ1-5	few	CAWNQGGQPQHF	TGTGCCTGGAATCAGGGAGGGCAGCCCCAGCATTTT
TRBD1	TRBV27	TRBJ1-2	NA	CASSPLSDRGRPGYTF	TGTGCCAGCAGTCCCCTCTCCGACAGGGGGCGACCTGGCTACACCTTC